This T cell receptor (beta chain) originates from a study of radiotherapy plus CTLA-4 blockade in lung cancer. This CDR3 is built from 15 residues. Germline-derived CDR1 and CDR2 are KGHSH and LQKENI. Between the trimmed V and J ends, which lost 4 bases and 1 base, there was a span of 13 bases. Profiled with immunoSEQ multiplex PCR; TCRdb holds only in-frame clones, not every one. The table has around 100,000 clones, under 85% seen once. The sequence derives from a human donor with non-small cell lung cancer who had a partial response to radiotherapy plus ipilimumab. Some clones in this sample may be carry-over from other donors' samples. This chain connects TRBV18 to TRBJ1-1, with D unresolved. The sequenced sample was peripheral blood, obtained from a patient treated with radiotherapy plus ipilimumab. CDR3 sequence: CASSRDQTQNTEAFF. CDR3 nucleotides: TGTGCCAGCTCACGCGATCAAACCCAGAACACTGAAGCTTTCTTT.